This is a list of T cell receptor beta chains from one sample in a study of siplizumab effects on memory and regulatory T cells. Produced via immunoSEQ multiplex PCR; TCRdb's table is partial and in-frame only. In the table there are 87,000 or so clones, 90% to 95% of which are singletons. What was sequenced was non-Treg CD4+ T cells sorted from blood. These receptors all stem from a human donor in good health. The CDR3 runs from the conserved cysteine through the conserved F or W. A D gene is named only where the DNA matches it firmly. Clone size is given for some rows only: seen once, a few or many times, or a class if the clone is expanded.

clone_size j_call d_call v_call cdr3_nt cdr3_aa
. TRBJ2-3 TRBD2 TRBV5-1 TGCGCCAGCAGCTTGGGGTCTAGCGGCAACACAGATACGCAGTATTTT CASSLGSSGNTDTQYF
. TRBJ2-3 TRBD1 TRBV10-1 TGCGCCAGCAGTGAGACAGGGGGCTTGGATACGCAGTATTTT CASSETGGLDTQYF
. TRBJ1-2 TRBD1 TRBV6-1 TGTGCCAGCAGTGACTGGGACAGGGGGGGCTATGGCTACACCTTC CASSDWDRGGYGYTF
. TRBJ2-5 . TRBV7-9 TGTGCCAGCAGCTGGCTACAGGTCCTACAAGGGCCGCAAGAGACCCAGTACTTC CASSWLQVLQGPQETQYF
. TRBJ2-7 TRBD1 TRBV18 TGTGCCAGCTCACCACCGGGACAGGGACCCTACGAGCAGTACTTC CASSPPGQGPYEQYF
. TRBJ2-7 . TRBV14 TGTGCCAGCAGCGCTTTGGTGAATACCTACGAGCAGTACTTC CASSALVNTYEQYF
. TRBJ2-3 TRBD2 TRBV11-2 TGTGCCAGCAGCCCGCTAGCGGGGGGGCGCACAGATACGCAGTATTTT CASSPLAGGRTDTQYF
. TRBJ1-1 . TRBV5-4 TGTGCCAGCAGCTCCATCCGGGGGGGCACTGAAGCTTTCTTT CASSSIRGGTEAFF
. TRBJ1-2 . TRBV6-5 TGTGCCAGCAGCACCCCAGGGAACTATGGCTACACCTTC CASSTPGNYGYTF
. TRBJ2-5 . TRBV5-1 TGCGCCAGCAGCCTCAGGGGGGGACTACAAGAGACCCAGTACTTC CASSLRGGLQETQYF
. TRBJ1-2 . TRBV30 TGTGCCTGGAGGGCATTGGAACGGGCTAAAGGGTATGGCTACACCTTC CAWRALERAKGYGYTF
. TRBJ1-6 . TRBV7-3 TGTGCCAGCAGCTTAACATCTGACGGGAATTCACCCCTCCACTTT CASSLTSDGNSPLHF
. TRBJ1-1 . TRBV25-1 TGTGCCAGCAGTGTAAAGGAGAACACTGAAGCTTTCTTT CASSVKENTEAFF
. TRBJ2-3 . TRBV7-3 TGTGCCAGCAGCTTAATTCGGCGGCTACGGACAGATACGCAGTATTTT CASSLIRRLRTDTQYF
. TRBJ1-1 TRBD1 TRBV30 TGTGCCTGGAGTGGGGGACAGGGGGAAGAAACTGAAGCTTTCTTT CAWSGGQGEETEAFF
. TRBJ2-6 . TRBV30 TGTGCCTGGAGTGAGGGAGTCTCTGGGGCCAACGTCCTGACTTTC CAWSEGVSGANVLTF
. TRBJ2-5 TRBD2 TRBV2 TGTGCCAGCAGTGAAGTAGCGGGAGGGGGTCAAGAGACCCAGTACTTC CASSEVAGGGQETQYF
. TRBJ1-1 . TRBV11-1 TGTGCCAGCAGCTTAGTTCCGGGATCCGGCACTGAAGCTTTCTTT CASSLVPGSGTEAFF
. TRBJ1-4 . TRBV4-1 TGCGCCAGCAGCCAAGAGGGACATGATACAACTAATGAAAAACTGTTTTTT CASSQEGHDTTNEKLFF
once TRBJ2-1 TRBD1 TRBV11-3 TGTGCCAGCAGCTCAAGAGGGACAGGTTACGACAATGAGCAGTTCTTC CASSSRGTGYDNEQFF
. TRBJ2-3 TRBD2 TRBV7-2 TGTGCCAGCAGCTTAGCCGCTAGCGGATCCACAGATACGCAGTATTTT CASSLAASGSTDTQYF
. TRBJ2-2 TRBD2 TRBV10-3 TGTGCCATCAGGATAGGGGCCGTCGGGGGGACGAACACCGGGGAGCTGTTTTTT CAIRIGAVGGTNTGELFF
. TRBJ1-2 . TRBV18 TGTGCCAGCTCACCACCGCCGGCGGTTAATAACTATGGCTACACCTTC CASSPPPAVNNYGYTF
. TRBJ1-2 TRBD1 TRBV4-1 TGCGCCAGCAGCCAACCAGGGGGCAGTAACTATGGCTACACCTTC CASSQPGGSNYGYTF
few TRBJ1-1 . TRBV6-6 TGTGCCAGCAGTCAATCCACTGAAGCTTTCTTT CASSQSTEAFF
. TRBJ1-4 . TRBV4-1 TGCGCCAGCAGCCAGGGGGGATGGACTAATGAAAAACTGTTTTTT CASSQGGWTNEKLFF
. TRBJ2-1 . TRBV9 TGTGCCAGCAGTCCTGGACAGATTCCTTACAATGAGCAGTTCTTC CASSPGQIPYNEQFF